The 7 T cell receptor beta chains given below trace back to one sample, sequenced in a study of early T cells in non-severe SARS-CoV-2 infection. MiXCR was run by TCRdb on the 5' RACE reads, yielding one entry per CDR3 protein. The sample lists tens of thousands of distinct CDR3 sequences, approximately 14% occurring once. The specimen was whole blood. The receptors originated from an adult who was a healthcare worker with PCR-confirmed SARS-CoV-2 infection or an uninfected control (not recorded which).

The V and J genes are TRBV6-6 and TRBJ1-1; D perhaps matches TRBD1 (6 bases). Looked up from germline, CDR1 is MNHNY and CDR2 is SVGAGI (reference sequence). The V and J ends lost 10 bases and 1 base respectively, with 16 bases between them. The CDR3 length is 14 residues. The DNA of the CDR3 is TGTGCCACCCATAGGGGAGGGGGGAACACTGAAGCTTTCTTT. This gives the protein CATHRGGGNTEAFF.

This chain uses TRBV6-6 with TRBJ1-1; D unclear. The CDR3 totals 13 residues. V was pared by 4 bases and J by 8 bases, with 14 bases between. The germline gives CDR1 MNHNY, CDR2 SVGAGI (reference sequence). The CDR3 DNA is TGTGCCAGCAGTTTTTCGGACGGAGCCGAAGCTTTCTTT. The encoded protein is CASSFSDGAEAFF.

V and J are TRBV2 and TRBJ2-3; D may be TRBD2 (7 bases). The CDR3 is 14 residues long. Trimming took off 10 bases at V and 3 bases at J, with 17 bases between the two ends. CDR1 and CDR2 from the germline V gene are SNHLY and FYNNEI. CDR3 sequence reads: CATRGGGMTDTQYF. The CDR3 DNA reads TGTGCCACCAGGGGCGGGGGAATGACAGATACGCAGTATTTT. Looking up the rest from reference TRBV2 and TRBJ2-3 gives the full variable domain: EPEVTQTPSHQVTQMGQEVILRCVPISNHLYFYWYRQILGQKVEFLVSFYNNEISEKSEIFDDQFSVERPDGSNFTLKIRSTKLEDSAMYFCATRGGGMTDTQYFGPGTRLTVL.

As concerns this clonotype: Being one base from a much bigger clone, this may be a read error. The rearrangement links TRBV10-2 to TRBJ2-2, with a possible D match to TRBD1 (6 bases). The V gene lost 8 bases and the J gene lost 7 bases, with 14 bases spanning the gap. Germline-derived CDR1 and CDR2 are WSHSY and SAAADI. This CDR3 is built from 13 residues. CDR3 DNA: TGCGCCAGCCGCAGGACAGCTTTCGGGGAGCTGTTTTTT. Encoded protein: CASRRTAFGELFF.

The CDR3: CASRPRVAGATNEKLFF. CDR3 DNA: TGTGCCAGCAGACCCCGGGTGGCAGGGGCAACTAATGAAAAACTGTTTTTT. V and J are TRBV7-9 and TRBJ1-4; D possibly corresponds to TRBD1 (6 bases). V gave up 6 bases and J gave up 0 bases, with 17 bases separating them. CDR3 length: 17 residues. Per germline, CDR1 SEHNR and CDR2 FQNEAQ (reference sequence).

This clonotype has more than one count but fewer than ten. The CDR3 spells CASSYRGPETQYF. DNA for the CDR3: TGTGCCAGCAGTTACCGGGGGCCTGAGACCCAGTACTTC. The chain links TRBV6-6 to TRBJ2-5; D assignment may be TRBD1 or TRBD2 (6 bases each). Germline V gene lookup returns CDR1 MNHNY and CDR2 SVGAGI (reference sequence). The CDR3 length is 13 residues. Between the trimmed V and J ends, which lost 2 bases and 5 bases, there was a span of 9 bases.

The rearrangement links TRBV7-8 to TRBJ2-5, with D possibly matching TRBD2 (5 bases). V was trimmed by 0 bases and J by 5 bases, leaving 16 bases between them. The germline CDR1 and CDR2 sequences are SGHVS and FQNEAQ. The CDR3 loop spans 16 amino acids. The CDR3 is CASSLARLRGMETQYF. In DNA form, the CDR3 reads TGTGCCAGCAGCTTAGCGCGGCTTCGGGGTATGGAGACCCAGTACTTC.